Below are 9 T cell receptor beta chains sequenced from a single sample in a study of T-cell reconstitution after alpha-beta-depleted transplantation in children. Unique molecular identifiers were incorporated during preparation of the TCRbeta library. Each CDR3 protein is one row after TCRdb ran MiXCR on the PCR reads. The profile shows hundreds of thousands of distinct CDR3 sequences, around 13% of them singletons. The sequences come from PBMCs, mostly from graft donor cells, collected 360 days after TCRalphabeta/CD19-depleted stem cell transplant. The receptors derive from a male patient aged 10-17 years who had a stem cell transplant for acute myeloid leukemia, so the T cells may come from the graft donor.

This clonotype was counted between two and nine times. The rearrangement uses TRBV10-3 and TRBJ2-1; perhaps TRBD1 as D (5 bases). V lost 4 bases, J lost 10 bases, and 8 bases lay in between. The CDR3 length is 11 residues. Germline lookup yields CDR1 ENHRY and CDR2 SYGVKD. The CDR3 nucleotides are TGTGCCATCAGTGGGAACAGGGAGCAGTTCTTC. Translating gives CAISGNREQFF.

Only a few counts were recorded for this clonotype. The rearrangement links TRBV29-1 to TRBJ2-7, with 8 bases that match TRBD1. After removal of 7 bases from V and 2 bases from J, the junction contained 4 bases not matched to a gene. Germline-derived CDR1 and CDR2 are SQVTM and ANQGSEA. The CDR3 runs to 12 residues. The CDR3 DNA follows: TGCAGCGGGACAGGGCGAGCCTACGAGCAGTACTTC. It encodes CSGTGRAYEQYF.

In its sample, this clonotype was seen many times. This chain connects TRBV29-1 to TRBJ1-5, with 12 bases lining up with TRBD1. J lost 6 bases, V lost 7 bases, and 4 bases had no gene match. Germline V gives CDR1 SQVTM, CDR2 ANQGSEA. The CDR3 loop spans 13 amino acids. The chain's CDR3 is CSAGTGGSQPQHF. In DNA, the CDR3 is TGCAGCGCAGGGACAGGGGGCAGTCAGCCCCAGCATTTT.

Ten or more counts support this clonotype. V and J are TRBV28 and TRBJ2-1; 11 nucleotides align to TRBD2. V lost 10 bases and J lost 3; bases outside the gene matches: 8. The CDR3 sequence is 15 residues long. Per germline, CDR1 MDHEN and CDR2 SYDVKM. CDR3 DNA: TGTGCCACCACCGGGACTAGCGGATTCTACAATGAGCAGTTCTTC. Its translation: CATTGTSGFYNEQFF. Complete variable domain (other parts from reference TRBV28 and TRBJ2-1): DVKVTQSSRYLVKRTGEKVFLECVQDMDHENMFWYRQDPGLGLRLIYFSYDVKMKEKGDIPEGYSVSREKKERFSLILESASTNQTSMYLCATTGTSGFYNEQFFGPGTRLTVL.

This chain connects TRBV28 to TRBJ1-5; D is undetermined. Per the germline V gene, CDR1 is MDHEN and CDR2 is SYDVKM. The ends were cut back, 5 bases at V and 3 bases at J, with 11 bases in the middle. The CDR3 consists of 14 residues. In DNA form, the CDR3 reads TGTGCCAGCAGTCCCGGACGGAACAATCAGCCCCAGCATTTT. This sequence encodes CASSPGRNNQPQHF.

This clonotype has only a few counts. The V call is TRBV21-1, the J call TRBJ2-5; the table's D call TRBD2 went unverified against the DNA. TRBV21-1 is a recognized pseudogene. The CDR3 sequence is 18 residues long. CDR3: CASSKAQRASGREETQYF. The CDR3 DNA reads TGTGCCAGCAGCAAAGCCCAACGGGCTAGCGGGAGGGAAGAGACCCAGTACTTC.

The sample holds a few counts of this clonotype. For the CDR3, the DNA is TGCAGTGCACTACCGGGACTAGCGGGACGTTGGCAGTTCTTC. This gives the protein CSALPGLAGRWQFF. The gene calls are TRBV20-1 and TRBJ2-1, with 13 bases aligning to TRBD2. V was pared by 6 bases and J by 12 bases, with 11 bases of the junction left unmatched. Germline lookup yields CDR1 DFQATT and CDR2 SNEGSKA (reference sequence). The CDR3 totals 14 residues.

This clonotype was detected only a few times. The genes are TRBV7-2 and TRBJ2-1; D is perhaps TRBD2 (5 bases). Trimming took 8 bases from V and 7 from J, leaving 15 bases between them. Per germline, CDR1 SGHTA and CDR2 FQGNSA. The CDR3 sequence is 13 residues long. CDR3 coding DNA: TGTGCCAGCTGCCCACGAGGGCCGAATGAGCAGTTCTTC. It specifies CASCPRGPNEQFF.

This clonotype was seen many times. The genes are TRBV6-5 and TRBJ2-5, with D perhaps TRBD1 (5 bases). The germline V gene encodes CDR1 MNHEY and CDR2 SVGAGI. The CDR3 is 16 amino acids. Trimming stripped 4 bases from V and 0 bases from J, with 15 bases between. As DNA, the CDR3 is TGTGCCAGCAGTTTTGACAGCGCAACGTACCAAGAGACCCAGTACTTC. It codes for CASSFDSATYQETQYF.